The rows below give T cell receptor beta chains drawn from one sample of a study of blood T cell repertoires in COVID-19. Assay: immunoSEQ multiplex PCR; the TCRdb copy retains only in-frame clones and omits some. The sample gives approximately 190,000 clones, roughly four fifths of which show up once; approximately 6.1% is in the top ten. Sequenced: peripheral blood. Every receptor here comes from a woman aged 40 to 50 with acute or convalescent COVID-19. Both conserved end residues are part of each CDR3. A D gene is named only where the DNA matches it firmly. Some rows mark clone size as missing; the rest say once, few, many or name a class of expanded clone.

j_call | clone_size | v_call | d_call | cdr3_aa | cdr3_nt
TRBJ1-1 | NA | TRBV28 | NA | CASSYTLGAGGGTEAFF | TGTGCCAGCAGTTATACATTAGGGGCCGGGGGAGGCACTGAAGCTTTCTTT
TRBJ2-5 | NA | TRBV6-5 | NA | CASTPGRAGGTQYF | TGTGCCAGCACCCCGGGAAGAGCGGGTGGAACCCAGTACTTC
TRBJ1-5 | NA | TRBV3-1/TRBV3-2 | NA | CASSQEARGQPQHF | TGTGCCAGCAGCCAAGAGGCCAGAGGGCAGCCCCAGCATTTT
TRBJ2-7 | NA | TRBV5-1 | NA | CASSYTGTKAQQYF | TGCGCCAGCAGCTATACCGGGACAAAGGCCCAGCAGTACTTC
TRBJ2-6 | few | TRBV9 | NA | CASSSRPVYSSGANVLTF | TGTGCCAGCAGCTCTAGGCCTGTGTACTCCTCTGGGGCCAACGTCCTGACTTTC
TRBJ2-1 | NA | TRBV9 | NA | CASSTAVVGSYNEQFF | TGTGCCAGCAGCACCGCGGTGGTCGGCTCCTACAATGAGCAGTTCTTC
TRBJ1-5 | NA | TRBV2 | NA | CASSVQGNENQPQHF | TGTGCCAGCAGCGTTCAGGGAAATGAAAATCAGCCCCAGCATTTT
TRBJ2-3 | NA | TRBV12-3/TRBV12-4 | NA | CASSLLETQYF | TGTGCCAGCAGTTTGCTTGAGACGCAGTATTTT
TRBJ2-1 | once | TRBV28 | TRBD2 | CASRGLAGSRNEQFF | TGTGCCAGCCGGGGACTAGCGGGAAGTCGCAATGAGCAGTTCTTC
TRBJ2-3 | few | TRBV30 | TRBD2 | CAWSGLAGAADTQYF | TGTGCCTGGAGTGGACTAGCGGGAGCAGCAGATACGCAGTATTTT
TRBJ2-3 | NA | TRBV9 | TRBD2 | CASSVFGGNTDTQYF | TGTGCCAGCAGCGTTTTCGGGGGGAACACAGATACGCAGTATTTT